This T cell receptor beta chain was identified during a study of cytomegalovirus exposure and HLA in healthy donors. Researchers ran the PCR with 60 Vbeta and 13 Jbeta primers. This table comes from immunoSEQ multiplex PCR, and its TCRdb copy is limited to in-frame clones, with some not included. The sample holds 110,000 to 150,000 clones, around 83% seen once. Trimming at V came to 2 bases and at J to 1 base, leaving 3 bases not matched to a gene. The CDR3 has 15 residues. Germline V gives CDR1 LGHNA, CDR2 YSLEER. Study-wide points: Later on, an analysis tied 15,000 to 20,000 TCR beta sequences to HLA alleles at 0.05 false discovery rate. Earlier analysis found most TCR beta V segments productive about 90% or about 30% of the time.

Healthy individuals who donated bone marrow served as the donors. As to this clone: Antigen specificity is unknown.

Sequencing was performed on PBMCs. The chain recombines TRBV4-3 with TRBJ1-2; the match to TRBD1 covers 8 bases. The TCR comes from a middle-aged man in good health and CMV-seropositive. Here the CDR3 DNA reads TGCGCCAGCAGCCAATTTACAGGGGGTAACTATGGCTACACCTTC. Encoded protein: CASSQFTGGNYGYTF.